The sequence of this T cell receptor (beta chain) was determined in a study of blood T cell repertoires in COVID-19. For the study at large: T cells, B-cell-depleted T cells, or PBMCs supplied cDNA or gDNA.

As originally analysed: Amplification of reference gene primers provided the estimated nucleated cell counts. The data were produced by immunoSEQ multiplex PCR, yet TCRdb's version contains in-frame clones alone and is incomplete. That table supplies the V and J calls and clone size; D and trimming were determined from the DNA. The sample holds about 170,000 clones, roughly 80% seen once. This CDR3 contains 14 residues. Germline values: CDR1 SGHTA, CDR2 FQGNSA. V shed 0 bases and J shed 4 bases, with 9 bases lying between them. The gene calls are TRBV7-2 and TRBJ1-2; no clear D gene. This sequence was found in a man aged 55 to 70 with acute or convalescent COVID-19. Material: peripheral blood. CDR3 coding DNA: TGTGCCAGCAGCTTAGCCCCTGAGGCCTATGGCTACACCTTC. As protein: CASSLAPEAYGYTF.